This TCR beta chain is drawn from a study of cytomegalovirus exposure and HLA in healthy donors. Vbeta (60) and Jbeta (13) primers were used in the PCR. Measured with immunoSEQ multiplex PCR; TCRdb has only the in-frame clones, and not every one. Counted here are about 190,000 clones, 79% occurring once; the ten biggest clones make up about 1.5%. Study-wide results and caveats: Cytomegalovirus status, reportedly, was diagnosed with high specificity and sensitivity by the classifier.

This CDR3 region has 19 residues. After removal of 3 bases from V and 0 bases from J, the junction contained 9 bases not matched to a gene. Germline CDR1 SEHNR, CDR2 FQNEAQ (reference sequence). Comment on this clone: Its antigen remains unknown.

V usage is TRBV7-9 and J usage is TRBJ2-1; 12 bases align to TRBD2. Sequencing was performed on PBMCs. The receptor's source is a young woman in good health and CMV-seronegative. In DNA, the CDR3 is TGTGCCAGCAGCTTCCCGACTAGCGGGAGTCTCACCTCCTACAATGAGCAGTTCTTC. It is translated as CASSFPTSGSLTSYNEQFF.